This paragraph covers one T cell receptor (beta chain) sequence. The antigen is undetermined. The data belong to a study of shared clonotypes between healthy human individuals. General study points: The authors sampled blood alone, and tissue repertoires likely differ. Among the subsets, naive ones generally showed larger estimated richness than memory ones. Unshared clonotypes carried lower generation probabilities than those common to all four donors.

In the naive CD8 group, cells lacked CD45RO and were positively selected for CCR7, so terminally differentiated effector memory CD45RA+ cells were left out. The assay ran at deep level. Sequencing was performed with immunoSEQ multiplex PCR; in TCRdb, only in-frame clones are kept and a portion is missing. The sample holds around 650,000 clones, about 95% seen once. The V end was cut by 6 bases, the J end by 7 bases, with 7 bases between. The CDR3 loop spans 11 amino acids. Per the germline V gene, CDR1 is SEHNR and CDR2 is FQNEAQ (reference sequence). This receptor was obtained from a woman between 25 and 40 years old in good health. The chain links TRBV7-9 to TRBJ2-1; no clear D. The sample was naive CD8+ T cells sorted from blood. CDR3 sequence: CASRKLNEQFF. CDR3 sequence (DNA): TGTGCCAGCAGAAAACTAAATGAGCAGTTCTTC. The full variable domain, its missing parts supplied by reference TRBV7-9 and TRBJ2-1, is DTGVSQNPRHKITKRGQNVTFRCDPISEHNRLYWYRQTLGQGPEFLTYFQNEAQLEKSRLLSDRFSAERPKGSFSTLEIQRTEQGDSAMYLCASRKLNEQFFGPGTRLTVL.